Below, 10 T cell receptor beta chains from the same sample are listed, as sequenced in a study of shared clonotypes between healthy human individuals. Profiling relied on immunoSEQ multiplex PCR, and the TCRdb table lists in-frame clones only, not all of them. The sample includes about 2.3 million clones, 90% to 95% of them seen just once. Sequenced input: naive CD4+ T cells from PBMCs. Indicated subset: CD45RA+ positively selected. Receptors were obtained from a man in his late teens or twenties in good health. Some clones in this sample may be carry-over from other donors' samples.

This clone has only one observation. The V and J genes are TRBV10-3 and TRBJ1-2, with D possibly TRBD1 on 5 matching bases. CDR1 is ENHRY and CDR2 is SYGVKD in the germline V gene. This CDR3 contains 20 residues. Trimming left V 0 bases short and J 3 bases short, with 26 bases between. CDR3 amino acids: CAISESLLQTTGTPDYGYTF. CDR3 sequence (DNA): TGTGCCATCAGTGAGTCGCTTCTCCAAACGACCGGGACTCCTGACTATGGCTACACCTTC.

The V and J genes are TRBV2 and TRBJ2-3, with D possibly being TRBD2 (6 bases). Per germline, CDR1 SNHLY and CDR2 FYNNEI. V lost 8 bases to trimming and J lost 0 bases, with 12 bases between them. The CDR3 sequence is 14 residues long. DNA of the CDR3: TGTGCCAGCGGCGGGGCAGTGAGCACAGATACGCAGTATTTT. Translation: CASGGAVSTDTQYF.

The V gene is TRBV11-2, the J gene TRBJ2-1; 7 bases match TRBD2. The J segment lost 8 bases and the V segment lost 3 bases, leaving 4 bases of the junction unmatched. Looked up from germline, CDR1 is SGHAT and CDR2 is FQNNGV. The CDR3 is made up of 13 amino acids. This CDR3 reads CASSFEGRDEQFF. CDR3 DNA sequence: TGTGCCAGCAGCTTTGAAGGGAGGGATGAGCAGTTCTTC.

The genes are TRBV2 and TRBJ2-5; D gene uncertain. Germline lookup yields CDR1 SNHLY and CDR2 FYNNEI. The CDR3 extends over 12 amino acids. The V gene lost 7 bases and the J gene lost 4 bases, with 10 bases spanning the gap. Here the CDR3 reads CASKEVGETQYF. The DNA for the CDR3 is TGTGCCAGCAAAGAGGTGGGAGAGACCCAGTACTTC. The variable domain in full, completed from reference TRBV2 and TRBJ2-5, reads EPEVTQTPSHQVTQMGQEVILRCVPISNHLYFYWYRQILGQKVEFLVSFYNNEISEKSEIFDDQFSVERPDGSNFTLKIRSTKLEDSAMYFCASKEVGETQYFGPGTRLLVL.

Comments on this clone: This CDR3 is also generated by other DNA sequences in the sample. As DNA, the CDR3 is TGTGCCAGCAGTGGGACATTTTCTGGAAACACCATATATTTT. Its translation: CASSGTFSGNTIYF. The rearrangement links TRBV2 to TRBJ1-3, with a possible D match to TRBD1 (5 bases). The CDR3 loop spans 14 amino acids. Trimming stripped 4 bases from V and 1 base from J, with 8 bases between. Germline lookup yields CDR1 SNHLY and CDR2 FYNNEI.

Note on this clone: The same CDR3 is also encoded by other DNA sequences in this sample. The V and J genes are TRBV7-2 and TRBJ1-3; TRBD1 matches at 10 bases. The CDR3 spans 15 residues. Germline V gene data show CDR1 as SGHTA and CDR2 as FQGNSA. V lost 5 bases and J lost 4; bases outside the gene matches: 5. CDR3 amino acids: CASSPDRGRGNTIYF. The CDR3 DNA reads TGTGCCAGCAGCCCCGACAGGGGGCGAGGAAACACCATATATTTT.

The chain has TRBV9 and TRBJ2-7, with D possibly TRBD2 on 5 matching bases. This CDR3 has 14 residues. The germline CDR1 and CDR2 sequences are SGDLS and YYNGEE. Trimming cost V 0 bases and J 5 bases, with 12 bases left between them. CDR3 DNA: TGTGCCAGCAGCGTAGTTGGGAGCTCGGACGAGCAGTACTTC. This encodes CASSVVGSSDEQYF. The whole variable domain, filled in from reference TRBV9 and TRBJ2-7, reads DSGVTQTPKHLITATGQRVTLRCSPRSGDLSVYWYQQSLDQGLQFLIQYYNGEERAKGNILERFSAQQFPDLHSELNLSSLELGDSALYFCASSVVGSSDEQYFGPGTRLTVT.

The gene calls are TRBV9 and TRBJ2-1, with D hard to call. Trimming removed 2 bases from V and 4 bases from J, with 13 bases in between. The CDR3 length is 15 residues. Germline V gene lookup returns CDR1 SGDLS and CDR2 YYNGEE. CDR3 sequence: CASSVGLELYNEQFF. The DNA of the CDR3 is TGTGCCAGCAGCGTTGGCCTAGAATTATACAATGAGCAGTTCTTC.

The V gene is TRBV6-1, the J gene TRBJ1-1; perhaps TRBD1 as D (6 bases). This CDR3 is built from 14 residues. CDR1 and CDR2 (germline): MNHNS, SASEGT. V was shortened by 6 bases and J by 5 bases, with 16 bases between the two germline ends. The CDR3 protein is CASRMFGGATEAFF. The CDR3 coding sequence is TGTGCCAGCAGGATGTTCGGGGGGGCTACTGAAGCTTTCTTT.

The chain employs TRBV27 and TRBJ2-3; 13 bases are shared with TRBD2. Germline V CDR1 and CDR2: MNHEY, SMNVEV (reference sequence). V trimming: 8 bases; J trimming: 1 base; junction bases outside the gene matches: 9. The CDR3 spans 17 residues. The CDR3: CASARTSGGSRTDTQYF. The CDR3 DNA reads as TGTGCCAGCGCCCGGACTAGCGGGGGTTCCCGCACAGATACGCAGTATTTT.